The clone carrying this TCR beta chain occurred many times. What it binds is unknown. The sample providers were healthy Caucasian people from Russia, aged roughly 6 to 90. Sample-barcoded 5' priming and a J-beta primer mix drove a second PCR of about 6 to 11 cycles. From the 5' RACE reads, TCRdb called clonotypes with MiXCR, one entry per CDR3 protein. The sample records approximately 670,000 distinct CDR3 sequences, around 38% being singletons. Germline CDR1 is MDHEN and CDR2 is SYDVKM. The length of the CDR3 is 15 residues. Germline trimming cut 7 bases from V and 6 bases from J; bases unmatched to any gene: 13. These data are taken from a study of blood T cells in healthy people across ages. Across the study: About one barcoded beta molecule per two T cells was the capture yield of template switching. The study, taken as a whole, reports: Any conclusive comparison of naive versus antigen-experienced cells was prevented by using unsorted PBMCs. Long-lived donors had more naive CD4+ cells and higher diversity than aged donors.

This chain connects TRBV28 to TRBJ2-7; 9 bases are a match to TRBD2. The TCR comes from a man older than 75 in good health. Sequences were obtained from blood. CDR3 sequence: CASTPSAGGSSEQYF. The CDR3 DNA reads TGTGCCAGCACCCCCTCGGCGGGAGGGAGTAGCGAGCAGTACTTC.